The T cell receptor (beta chain) under discussion was sequenced for a study of blood T cell repertoires in COVID-19. Study in general: Sources were T cells, B-cell-depleted T cells, or PBMCs; the material itself was cDNA or gDNA.

In the study's own analysis: Amplification with reference gene primers provided the estimates of nucleated cell counts. Method: immunoSEQ multiplex PCR; TCRdb's copy keeps in-frame clones and lacks some. V and J calls plus clone size are reproduced from that table; the DNA served to infer D and trimming. The table records roughly 220,000 clones, roughly 83% of them present only once. Germline CDR1 reads MNHEY; CDR2 reads SVGAGI. The V and J ends lost 6 bases and 0 bases respectively, with 12 bases between them. The CDR3 length is 15 residues. This clone was seen more than once but under ten times. The sample carries other DNA sequences with the same CDR3.

What was sequenced was PBMCs or T cells enriched from blood (not recorded which). The sequence was obtained from a woman between 40 and 55 years old with acute COVID-19. J is TRBJ2-1 and V is TRBV6-5, with D tentatively TRBD2 (5 bases). The CDR3 sequence: CASRRTGSSYNEQFF. CDR3 DNA sequence: TGTGCCAGCAGGCGGACGGGGAGCTCCTACAATGAGCAGTTCTTC.